This is a list of T cell receptor beta chains from one sample in a study of T cells in localized non-small cell lung cancer. Generated by immunoSEQ multiplex PCR, the TCRdb table keeps only in-frame clones and is missing some. This sample yields more than 8,000 clones, of which around nine tenths are seen a single time; around 2.2% belongs to the top ten. The specimen comprised peripheral blood, sampled before any cancer treatment. Receptor source: a female donor aged 60 or older with stage II squamous cell lung carcinoma. The CDR3 runs from the conserved cysteine through the conserved F or W. Each record gives: CDR3 DNA, CDR3 protein, J gene, D gene, V gene, clone size. D genes are given only for firm matches. A row's size may be missing; if present it is once, few, many or a size class.

TGCGCCAGCAGCCAAGAAAGAGGGCAGACTAGCACAGATACGCAGTATTTT CASSQERGQTSTDTQYF TRBJ2-3 - TRBV4-1 -
TGTGCCAGCAGCCCAGACACTGAAACCCTCTACGAGCAGTACTTC CASSPDTETLYEQYF TRBJ2-7 - TRBV7-2 -
TGTGCCAGCAGCTTGTGGACGGGAGGGGATACGCAGTATTTT CASSLWTGGDTQYF TRBJ2-3 TRBD2 TRBV7-9 -
TGTGCCAGCCGGGACACCTTCACAGATACGCAGTATTTT CASRDTFTDTQYF TRBJ2-3 - TRBV18 -
TGTGCCAGCTCACCAAGGGGAGGGGTGAACACTGAAGCTTTCTTT CASSPRGGVNTEAFF TRBJ1-1 - TRBV18 -
TGTGCCAGCAGCTTAGATTACCCCGGGACAGGGGGAGAGCCCCAGCATTTT CASSLDYPGTGGEPQHF TRBJ1-5 TRBD1 TRBV7-9 few
TGCGCCAGCAGCTTATCCGGGACAGGGTACACTGAAGCTTTCTTT CASSLSGTGYTEAFF TRBJ1-1 TRBD1 TRBV5-1 -
TGTGCCAGCACCATTGAAGGGGCCAACGTCCTGACTTTC CASTIEGANVLTF TRBJ2-6 - TRBV28 -
TGTGCCAGCAGACCAGGGGGGTTTTATCAGCCCCAGCATTTT CASRPGGFYQPQHF TRBJ1-5 TRBD1 TRBV28 -
TGTGCCACTTACAGGGGGCAGGGTCCGTACAACACTGAAGCTTTCTTT CATYRGQGPYNTEAFF TRBJ1-1 TRBD1 TRBV19 once
TGTGCCAGCAGCGCACTGATCGATACGCAGTATTTT CASSALIDTQYF TRBJ2-3 - TRBV7-8 -
TGTGCCAGCAGCTTAGCGCAGAAAGAGACCCAGTACTTC CASSLAQKETQYF TRBJ2-5 - TRBV13 -
TGTGCCTGGAGTGTGGCTGTGAGCTCTGGAAACACCATATATTTT CAWSVAVSSGNTIYF TRBJ1-3 - TRBV30 -
TGTGCCAGCAGCCCGAGACAGGGGGCGGGGAGCACCGGGGAGCTGTTTTTT CASSPRQGAGSTGELFF TRBJ2-2 TRBD1 TRBV7-9 -
TGTGCCAGCAGCCCGGGGACTAGCGGAGGCAATGAGCAGTTCTTC CASSPGTSGGNEQFF TRBJ2-1 TRBD2 TRBV13 -
TGCGCCAGCGGCGTACAAGAGACCCAGTACTTC CASGVQETQYF TRBJ2-5 - TRBV10-2 -
TGTGCCAGCAGCCGGACTAGCGGGAGGGGTCAAGAGCAGTTCTTC CASSRTSGRGQEQFF TRBJ2-1 TRBD2 TRBV7-9 -
TGCGCCAGCAGCTTTACTCGACAGGCGGCTTACAATGAGCAGTTCTTC CASSFTRQAAYNEQFF TRBJ2-1 - TRBV5-1 -
TGTGCCAGCAGCTTAGTCGTCGCAGAAAAACTGTTTTTT CASSLVVAEKLFF TRBJ1-4 - TRBV11-2 few
TGTGCCAGCAGCTTAGACGGGATCACCGGGGAGCTGTTTTTT CASSLDGITGELFF TRBJ2-2 - TRBV7-9 -
TGTGCCAGCAGTGATGTGGGTCAGCCCCAGCATTTT CASSDVGQPQHF TRBJ1-5 - TRBV27 -
TGCGCCAGCAGCTCGCAAGGACAGGGAGGGACAGATACGCAGTATTTT CASSSQGQGGTDTQYF TRBJ2-3 - TRBV5-1 -
TGCGCCAGCAGCTCAACCGGGACAGGGGTAGCCGGGGAGCTGTTTTTT CASSSTGTGVAGELFF TRBJ2-2 TRBD1 TRBV5-1 -
TGTGCCAGTAGTACAATACAGGCCACCGGGGAGCTGTTTTTT CASSTIQATGELFF TRBJ2-2 - TRBV19 -
TGCGCCAGCAGCTTCGGACAGGCAGAATCTGGCACCATATATTTT CASSFGQAESGTIYF TRBJ1-3 TRBD1 TRBV5-1 -
TGTGCCATCAGTCCGGGACTAGCGCAACCTCGGGCCTACGAGCAGTACTTC CAISPGLAQPRAYEQYF TRBJ2-7 TRBD2 TRBV10-3 once
TGTGCCAGCAGTTTATTGGGGTTCACTGAAGCTTTCTTT CASSLLGFTEAFF TRBJ1-1 - TRBV28 -
TGTGCCAGCAGGGCGCGGGACAATCAGCCCCAGCATTTT CASRARDNQPQHF TRBJ1-5 - TRBV27 -
TGCGCCAGCAGCTTGGACGGTTCACCCCTCCACTTT CASSLDGSPLHF TRBJ1-6 - TRBV5-1 -
TGCGCCAGCAGCCAAGCGGAAGCTTACCAGCAGTACTTC CASSQAEAYQQYF TRBJ2-7 - TRBV4-1 -
TGTGCCAGCAGCTTCATCGGAAACTATGGCTACACCTTC CASSFIGNYGYTF TRBJ1-2 - TRBV5-6 -
TGTGCCAGCAGCCTGGACAGGTTTAATCAGCCCCAGCATTTT CASSLDRFNQPQHF TRBJ1-5 TRBD1 TRBV6-6 -
TGTGCCAGCAGTTTATTAACAGATATCGGCTACACCTTC CASSLLTDIGYTF TRBJ1-2 - TRBV28 once
TGCAGCGTTGAATCAGGAGGGCAGGGGGCCGGCTACACCTTC CSVESGGQGAGYTF TRBJ1-2 TRBD1 TRBV29-1 -
TGTGCCAGCAGCCAAGGGCCTAGCCAGCAGTTCTTC CASSQGPSQQFF TRBJ2-1 - TRBV7-2 -
TGTGCCAGCAGCGTAGCGGCAGGGTCGGGGAACACTGAAGCTTTCTTT CASSVAAGSGNTEAFF TRBJ1-1 - TRBV9 -
TGTGCAAGTCGCTTAGCGTCTTGGACTAGCGGGAGGGCCTGCAATGAGCAGTTCTTC CASRLASWTSGRACNEQFF TRBJ2-1 - TRBV12-2 -
TGCGCCAGCAGTGCGGGCGGGGTGAACACTGAAGCTTTCTTT CASSAGGVNTEAFF TRBJ1-1 - TRBV10-2 -
TGTGCCAGCAGTCCAAAGACAGGCTATAATTCACCCCTCCACTTT CASSPKTGYNSPLHF TRBJ1-6 - TRBV28 -
TGTGCCAGCAGCTTTCCTGTCGAGTCCTACGAGCAGTACTTC CASSFPVESYEQYF TRBJ2-7 - TRBV7-6 -
TGTGCCAGTAGACTTATGAACACTGAAGCTTTCTTT CASRLMNTEAFF TRBJ1-1 - TRBV28 -
TGTGCCAGCAGTTACAACGGGGGGGCTGGGGACAATGAGCAGTTCTTC CASSYNGGAGDNEQFF TRBJ2-1 TRBD2 TRBV6-6 -
TGTGCCAGCACCGGTTCCGGCTTTTTGACTGAAGCTTTCTTT CASTGSGFLTEAFF TRBJ1-1 - TRBV28 -
TGTGCCAGCAGCGCGGACAGGGCGGGTACAGATACGCAGTATTTT CASSADRAGTDTQYF TRBJ2-3 TRBD1 TRBV7-2 few
TGCGCCAGCAGCTTGACCCCGGGGGCCGGGGAGCTGTTTTTT CASSLTPGAGELFF TRBJ2-2 - TRBV5-1 -
TGTGCCAGCAGCTTAGTGGGCGGTTGGGCCCCTAACTATGGCTACACCTTC CASSLVGGWAPNYGYTF TRBJ1-2 - TRBV7-9 once
TGTGCCAGCAGGACAGAGAACACTGAAGCTTTCTTT CASRTENTEAFF TRBJ1-1 - TRBV27 -
TGTGCCAGCAGCCACGACAATGAGCAGTTCTTC CASSHDNEQFF TRBJ2-1 - TRBV7-9 -
TGTGCCAGAAGCTCCCCCAGACGGTGCTCTGGAAACACCATATATTTT CARSSPRRCSGNTIYF TRBJ1-3 - TRBV5-3 -
TGTGCCAGCAGTGAGCGGGACGGGAACTATGGCTACACCTTC CASSERDGNYGYTF TRBJ1-2 - TRBV2 -
TGTGCCAGTAGTATTCTTCCAGAAATCGGCACAGATACGCAGTATTTT CASSILPEIGTDTQYF TRBJ2-3 - TRBV19 -
TGTGCCAGCAGTGCCAGGGACACGCTGTCCTACGAGCAGTACTTC CASSARDTLSYEQYF TRBJ2-7 - TRBV2 -
TGTGCCAGCAGCCCAATCCAAACAGGGGCTGAAGCTTTCTTT CASSPIQTGAEAFF TRBJ1-1 TRBD1 TRBV2 -